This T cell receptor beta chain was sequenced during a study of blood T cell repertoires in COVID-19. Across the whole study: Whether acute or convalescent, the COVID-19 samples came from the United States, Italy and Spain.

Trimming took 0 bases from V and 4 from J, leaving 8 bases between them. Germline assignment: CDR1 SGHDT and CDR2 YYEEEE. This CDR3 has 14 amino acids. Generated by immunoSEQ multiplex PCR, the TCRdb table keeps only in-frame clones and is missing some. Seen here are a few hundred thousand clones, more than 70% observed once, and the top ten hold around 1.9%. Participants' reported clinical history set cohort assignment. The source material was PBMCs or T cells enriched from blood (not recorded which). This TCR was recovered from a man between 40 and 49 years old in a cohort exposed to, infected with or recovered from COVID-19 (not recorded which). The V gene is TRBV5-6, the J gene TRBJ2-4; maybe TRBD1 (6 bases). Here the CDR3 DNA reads TGTGCCAGCAGCTTGGTGGGGGCGAAAAACATTCAGTACTTC. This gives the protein CASSLVGAKNIQYF.